Below, 30 T cell receptor beta chains from the same sample are listed, as sequenced in a study of T cell responses to AZD1222 COVID-19 vaccine. Measured with immunoSEQ multiplex PCR; TCRdb has only the in-frame clones, and not every one. The sample shows 70,000 to 100,000 clones, approximately 85% of them seen only once. The specimen was peripheral blood, collected 28 days after the second AZD1222 dose. Receptors originate from an adult who received the AZD1222 COVID-19 vaccine.

This clone was detected a few times. The CDR3 sequence is CASSPDLDNYGYTF. DNA of the CDR3: TGTGCCAGCAGTCCCGACCTGGACAACTATGGCTACACCTTC. This chain uses TRBV2 with TRBJ1-2; D is ambiguous. CDR3 length: 14 residues. Germline CDR1 and CDR2: SNHLY and FYNNEI. Between the trimmed V and J ends, which lost 5 bases and 2 bases, there was a span of 12 bases.

This chain links TRBV7-2 with TRBJ2-3, with D unclear. Trimming took 5 bases from V and 5 from J, leaving 11 bases between them. CDR1 and CDR2 (germline): SGHTA, FQGNSA. The CDR3 extends over 13 amino acids. CDR3 protein: CASSQDGRDTQYF. The DNA of the CDR3 is TGTGCCAGCAGCCAAGACGGTAGAGATACGCAGTATTTT.

In DNA, the CDR3 is TGTGCCAGCAGCCAGGCCTCCTACGAGCAGTACTTC. Its protein product is CASSQASYEQYF. The chain has TRBV7-2 and TRBJ2-7; D remains unclear. The germline gives CDR1 SGHTA, CDR2 FQGNSA. Between the trimmed V and J ends, which lost 5 bases and 0 bases, there was a span of 5 bases. The CDR3 totals 12 residues.

This chain connects TRBV4-3 to TRBJ1-1, with D unresolved. Germline-derived CDR1 and CDR2 are LGHNA and YSLEER. Trimming took 0 bases from V and 5 from J, leaving 10 bases between them. This CDR3 is built from 14 residues. The CDR3 sequence is CASSQEHQETEAFF. The CDR3 bases are TGCGCCAGCAGCCAAGAGCATCAGGAGACTGAAGCTTTCTTT.

The rearrangement uses TRBV11-2 and TRBJ2-4, with D possibly matching TRBD2 (5 bases). Per germline, CDR1 SGHAT and CDR2 FQNNGV. CDR3 size: 12 residues. V was pared by 2 bases and J by 6 bases, with 5 bases between. The CDR3 protein is CASSLRGNIQYF. In DNA, the CDR3 is TGTGCCAGCAGCTTACGGGGAAACATTCAGTACTTC.

The chain links TRBV30 to TRBJ2-3; no clear D. Trimming took 5 bases from V and 2 from J, leaving 11 bases between them. The CDR3 sequence is 13 residues long. Germline CDR1 reads GTSNPN; CDR2 reads SVGIG (reference sequence). The CDR3 here is CAWAPGPTDTQYF. The CDR3 DNA follows: TGTGCCTGGGCCCCCGGTCCCACAGATACGCAGTATTTT.

This rearrangement joins TRBV27 to TRBJ2-3, with TRBD1 matching over 8 bases. V lost 1 base to trimming and J lost 4 bases; unmatched junction nucleotides: 7. The CDR3 sequence is 16 residues long. Germline V gene lookup returns CDR1 MNHEY and CDR2 SMNVEV (reference sequence). CDR3 DNA sequence: TGTGCCAGCAGTTTATGGGGTTCGACAGGGGCAGATACGCAGTATTTT. It encodes CASSLWGSTGADTQYF.

CDR3 amino acids: CASSIRASSYNEQFF. Here the CDR3 DNA reads TGTGCCAGCAGCATACGGGCTAGCTCCTACAATGAGCAGTTCTTC. This sequence joins TRBV7-2 and TRBJ2-1; D not certain. The CDR3 length is 15 residues. Between the trimmed V and J ends, which lost 5 bases and 0 bases, there was a span of 11 bases. CDR1 and CDR2 (germline): SGHTA, FQGNSA.

The V and J genes are TRBV11-1 and TRBJ2-1, with D possibly TRBD2 on 6 matching bases. The V end lost 0 bases, the J end lost 4 bases, and 7 bases lay between the germline ends. Germline CDR1 SGHAT, CDR2 FQDESV (reference sequence). The CDR3 runs 14 residues. CDR3 DNA: TGTGCCAGCAGCTTAGCGGGAGGTTACAATGAGCAGTTCTTC. This gives the protein CASSLAGGYNEQFF. The full variable domain, in which reference TRBV11-1 and TRBJ2-1 provide the parts outside the CDR3, is EAEVAQSPRYKITEKSQAVAFWCDPISGHATLYWYRQILGQGPELLVQFQDESVVDDSQLPKDRFSAERLKGVDSTLKIQPAELGDSAMYLCASSLAGGYNEQFFGPGTRLTVL.

V is TRBV27 and J is TRBJ1-4, with D possibly matching TRBD1 (5 bases). Germline assignment: CDR1 MNHEY and CDR2 SMNVEV (reference sequence). CDR3 length: 15 amino acids. V shed 0 bases and J shed 7 bases, with 12 bases lying between them. Written as DNA, the CDR3 is TGTGCCAGCAGTTTATCCCCGGGACGGTTTGAAAAACTGTTTTTT. This codes for CASSLSPGRFEKLFF.

This rearrangement joins TRBV7-8 to TRBJ1-5, with D uncertain. This CDR3 has 13 residues. The germline CDR1 and CDR2 sequences are SGHVS and FQNEAQ. V was shortened by 3 bases and J by 0 bases, with 3 bases between the two germline ends. CDR3 coding DNA: TGTGCCAGCAGCTTTTTTAGCAATCAGCCCCAGCATTTT. Translated, it gives CASSFFSNQPQHF.

This clone was picked up a small number of times. This rearrangement joins TRBV9 to TRBJ1-3; D is ambiguous. V shed 5 bases and J shed 0 bases, with 15 bases lying between them. This CDR3 is 16 amino acids long. The germline V gene encodes CDR1 SGDLS and CDR2 YYNGEE. CDR3 amino acids: CASSTSFRSSGNTIYF. As DNA, the CDR3 is TGTGCCAGCAGTACCAGTTTTAGGAGCTCTGGAAACACCATATATTTT. Full variable domain (missing parts from reference TRBV9 and TRBJ1-3): DSGVTQTPKHLITATGQRVTLRCSPRSGDLSVYWYQQSLDQGLQFLIQYYNGEERAKGNILERFSAQQFPDLHSELNLSSLELGDSALYFCASSTSFRSSGNTIYFGEGSWLTVV.

This rearrangement joins TRBV10-3 to TRBJ2-7, with D tentatively TRBD1 or TRBD2 (5 bases each). The CDR3 is 13 amino acids. In germline, CDR1 is ENHRY, CDR2 SYGVKD. V lost 6 bases, J lost 3 bases, and 12 bases lay in between. This CDR3 is CAIRRLGDYEQYF. CDR3 in DNA: TGTGCCATCAGGCGACTGGGGGACTACGAGCAGTACTTC.

The chain has TRBV6-5 and TRBJ2-2; D gene unclear. Germline CDR1 and CDR2: MNHEY and SVGAGI. The V and J ends lost 6 bases and 1 base respectively, with 3 bases between them. There are 12 residues in the CDR3. The CDR3 DNA reads as TGTGCCAGCAGGCGGAACACCGGGGAGCTGTTTTTT. As protein: CASRRNTGELFF.

The chain couples TRBV7-2 to TRBJ2-3; either TRBD1 or TRBD2 may fit D (6 bases each). Trimming removed 11 bases at V and 0 bases at J, with 15 bases between. CDR3 length: 14 amino acids. Per the germline V gene, CDR1 is SGHTA and CDR2 is FQGNSA. CDR3 DNA sequence: TGTGCCGGGGGGCGGGCCCCTAGCACAGATACGCAGTATTTT. Encoded protein: CAGGRAPSTDTQYF.

This clone is a singleton in its sample. The chain uses TRBV13 and TRBJ1-4; 8 bases agree with TRBD1. The V gene's germline CDR1 is PRHDT and CDR2 FYEKMQ (reference sequence). The CDR3 spans 17 residues. The V and J ends lost 4 bases and 4 bases, in that order; junction bases with no gene match: 11. This chain's CDR3 is CASSSGQGRMDNEKLFF. The CDR3 bases are TGTGCCAGCAGCTCCGGACAGGGACGTATGGATAATGAAAAACTGTTTTTT.

The chain joins TRBV11-2 to TRBJ1-2; 8 positions agree with TRBD1. CDR3 length: 15 residues. The trim removed 2 bases at V and 5 bases at J, leaving 7 bases unmatched. Looked up from germline, CDR1 is SGHAT and CDR2 is FQNNGV. The CDR3 DNA follows: TGTGCCAGCAGCTTAACCCTCACAGGGGGGTATGGCTACACCTTC. It specifies CASSLTLTGGYGYTF. Filled out from reference TRBV11-2 and TRBJ1-2, the complete variable domain reads EAGVAQSPRYKIIEKRQSVAFWCNPISGHATLYWYQQILGQGPKLLIQFQNNGVVDDSQLPKDRFSAERLKGVDSTLKIQPAKLEDSAVYLCASSLTLTGGYGYTFGSGTRLTVV.

The chain carries TRBV27 and TRBJ2-1; a possible D gene is TRBD2 (5 bases). V dropped 4 bases and J dropped 1 base, with 8 bases sitting between them. CDR3 length: 14 amino acids. Per the germline V gene, CDR1 is MNHEY and CDR2 is SMNVEV (reference sequence). CDR3 nucleotides: TGTGCCAGCAGTTCCCGGGGATCCTACAATGAGCAGTTCTTC. Translating gives CASSSRGSYNEQFF.

The chain carries TRBV7-9 and TRBJ2-1; the D gene is possibly TRBD2 (5 bases). This CDR3 has 15 amino acids. The germline V gene encodes CDR1 SEHNR and CDR2 FQNEAQ (reference sequence). V was clipped by 6 bases and J by 0 bases, with 12 bases between them. The CDR3 here is CASSPGLVSYNEQFF. The CDR3, as DNA: TGTGCCAGCAGTCCTGGACTGGTCTCCTACAATGAGCAGTTCTTC. Supplemented by reference TRBV7-9 and TRBJ2-1, the full variable domain reads DTGVSQNPRHKITKRGQNVTFRCDPISEHNRLYWYRQTLGQGPEFLTYFQNEAQLEKSRLLSDRFSAERPKGSFSTLEIQRTEQGDSAMYLCASSPGLVSYNEQFFGPGTRLTVL.

A single count supports this clone. V and J are TRBV19 and TRBJ2-7; 14 bases agree with TRBD2. Germline V CDR1 and CDR2: LNHDA, SQIVND (reference sequence). The CDR3 runs to 15 residues. With 5 bases clipped from V and 5 bases from J, the junction kept 5 bases outside the gene matches. CDR3 sequence reads: CASSVGLAGVNEQYF. The CDR3 nucleotides are TGTGCCAGTAGTGTGGGACTAGCGGGAGTCAACGAGCAGTACTTC.

The V call is TRBV4-2, the J call TRBJ2-1, with 7 bases lining up with TRBD2. Looked up from germline, CDR1 is LGHNA and CDR2 is YNFKEQ. V gave up 0 bases and J gave up 6 bases; unmatched junction bases: 5. The CDR3 sequence is 15 residues long. The CDR3 DNA follows: TGTGCCAGCAGCCAAGATCTAGCGGAGCCCAATGAGCAGTTCTTC. It specifies CASSQDLAEPNEQFF.

The chain combines TRBV18 with TRBJ2-1; D unclear. The V end lost 0 bases, the J end lost 4 bases, and 13 bases lay between the germline ends. CDR3 length: 16 residues. Per the germline V gene, CDR1 is KGHSH and CDR2 is LQKENI. The chain's CDR3 is CASSPPIFTGYNEQFF. The DNA of the CDR3 is TGTGCCAGCTCACCACCCATTTTCACCGGGTACAATGAGCAGTTCTTC.

This chain connects TRBV7-8 to TRBJ2-7; no reliable D call. The length of the CDR3 is 11 residues. The germline V gene encodes CDR1 SGHVS and CDR2 FQNEAQ. V lost 5 bases, J lost 1 base, and 3 bases lay in between. Here the CDR3 DNA reads TGTGCCAGCAGCACATCCTACGAGCAGTACTTC. Translated, it gives CASSTSYEQYF. The full variable domain, in which reference TRBV7-8 and TRBJ2-7 provide the parts outside the CDR3, is GAGVSQSPRYKVAKRGQDVALRCDPISGHVSLFWYQQALGQGPEFLTYFQNEAQLDKSGLPSDRFFAERPEGSVSTLKIQRTQQEDSAVYLCASSTSYEQYFGPGTRLTVT.

V and J are TRBV4-1 and TRBJ2-7, with D possibly TRBD2 on 6 matching bases. V was shortened by 1 base and J by 4 bases, with 14 bases between the two germline ends. Germline V gives CDR1 MGHRA, CDR2 YSYEKL. This CDR3 spans 15 amino acids. CDR3 in amino acids: CASSQGDSGGYEQYF. Here the CDR3 DNA reads TGCGCCAGCAGCCAAGGTGATAGCGGAGGGTACGAGCAGTACTTC.

The rearrangement uses TRBV5-1 and TRBJ1-6; maybe TRBD1 (5 bases). V was pared by 0 bases and J by 5 bases, with 12 bases between. Germline loops: CDR1 SGHRS, CDR2 YFSETQ. The length of the CDR3 is 16 residues. Here the CDR3 reads CASSLGQGVNNSPLHF. CDR3 DNA: TGCGCCAGCAGCTTGGGGCAGGGAGTTAATAATTCACCCCTCCACTTT.

J is TRBJ2-3 and V is TRBV28, with D perhaps matching TRBD2 (6 bases). V shed 6 bases and J shed 9 bases, with 10 bases lying between them. This CDR3 contains 11 residues. Per the germline V gene, CDR1 is MDHEN and CDR2 is SYDVKM. The CDR3 region is CASSRLVTQYF. CDR3 DNA: TGTGCCAGCAGCCGACTAGTCACGCAGTATTTT.

The chain is built from TRBV21-1 and TRBJ2-4. TRBV21-1 is flagged as a pseudogene. This CDR3 spans 14 amino acids. CDR3: CASSAPTTASGQYF. CDR3 nucleotides: TGTGCCAGCAGCGCCCCTACGACAGCCTCGGGGCAGTACTTC.

The chain is built from TRBV7-9 and TRBJ1-6, with no clear D. Between the trimmed V and J ends, which lost 5 bases and 1 base, there was a span of 12 bases. Germline V gene lookup returns CDR1 SEHNR and CDR2 FQNEAQ (reference sequence). This CDR3 is built from 16 residues. The CDR3 region is CASSPRSGSYNSPLHF. The CDR3 nucleotides read TGTGCCAGCAGCCCAAGATCCGGGTCCTATAATTCACCCCTCCACTTT.

The V and J genes are TRBV10-3 and TRBJ2-7, with 7 bases lining up with TRBD2. Germline values: CDR1 ENHRY, CDR2 SYGVKD. The V and J ends lost 4 bases and 4 bases, in that order; junction bases with no gene match: 7. The CDR3 sequence is 14 residues long. CDR3 sequence reads: CAISVAGSTYEQYF. CDR3 bases: TGTGCCATCAGTGTAGCGGGTAGCACGTACGAGCAGTACTTC.

The V gene is TRBV6-4, the J gene TRBJ2-6; no clear D gene. With 6 bases removed from V and 1 base from J, the gap between germline ends came to 4 bases. The CDR3 is 13 residues long. The germline V gene has CDR1 MRHNA and CDR2 SNTAGT. The CDR3 here is CASRQSGANVLTF. The CDR3 DNA reads TGTGCCAGCAGACAGTCTGGGGCCAACGTCCTGACTTTC.